This T cell receptor (beta chain) was identified during a study of shared clonotypes between healthy human individuals. Findings of the study overall: Shared clonotypes: 4.5% to 6% naive CD4, around 4% naive CD8, under 2.5% memory CD4, around 0.4% memory CD8.

A single count supports this clone. Its antigen is unknown. The table came from immunoSEQ multiplex PCR; TCRdb's copy has only in-frame clones and leaves some out. The data contain some 320,000 clones, roughly 91% of them singletons. The sample was memory CD8+ T cells sorted from blood. Subset reported: CD45RO+ cells pooled with CCR7-negative TemRA cells. The TCR comes from a man younger than 30 in good health.

CDR3 amino acids: CASSPPLPYTGELFF. The CDR3 DNA sequence: TGTGCCAGCAGCCCCCCTTTACCCTACACCGGGGAGCTGTTTTTT. J is TRBJ2-2 and V is TRBV7-9; D is unclear. The V and J ends lost 5 bases and 3 bases respectively, with 13 bases between them. The CDR3 loop spans 15 amino acids. Germline CDR1 reads SEHNR; CDR2 reads FQNEAQ (reference sequence).